This T cell receptor beta chain was sequenced for a study of blood T cell repertoires in COVID-19. The overall study: T cells, B-cell-depleted T cells, or PBMCs supplied cDNA or gDNA.

V shed 3 bases and J shed 2 bases, with 13 bases lying between them. The length of the CDR3 is 15 residues. Germline V gives CDR1 MDHEN, CDR2 SYDVKM. Sequencing was performed with immunoSEQ multiplex PCR; in TCRdb, only in-frame clones are kept and a portion is missing. The data hold about 160,000 clones, with 85% observed a single time. The chain combines TRBV28 with TRBJ1-2, with D perhaps matching TRBD1 (6 bases). The material sequenced was peripheral blood. The receptor comes from a woman in her forties or fifties with COVID-19, enrolled during active disease. CDR3: CASSFRAGTNYGYTF. In DNA form, the CDR3 reads TGTGCCAGCAGTTTTAGGGCCGGGACAAACTATGGCTACACCTTC.